This paragraph reports one T cell receptor beta chain. Its specific antigen is unknown. No quality values exist for individual bases; no much larger clone is one base distant. From its cysteine to its phenylalanine, the CDR3 spans 19 amino acids. Just the 57-base CDR3 DNA is kept, in frame starting at base 1. Looking up the germline V gene yields CDR1 KGHSH and CDR2 LQKENI. The junction shows trimming of 4 bases on V and 1 base on J, plus 25 bases between the germline ends. The sample's time point label is to be understood as: cells obtained before transplantation from donor or recipient. CD3+CD4+ and CD3+CD8+ populations were FACS-sorted from unstimulated pre-transplant donor and recipient cells taken from spleen or lymph nodes. This specimen comes from a study of graft-versus-host responses after intestinal transplantation (dated by TCRdb to the early 2020s). About the investigation overall: Recipients received multivisceral, liver-intestinal, or isolated intestinal transplants. Samples from three later patients were sequenced in-house on an Illumina MiSeq with MiXCR processing rather than by the commercial service. Every recipient was given anti-thymocyte globulin induction, followed by 2 to 3 years of maintenance tacrolimus and steroids. To identify alloreactive clones, pre-transplant mixed lymphocyte reaction products were sequenced and then compared with unstimulated pre-transplant donor and recipient T cells. Bulk TCR-beta CDR3 sequencing was used to track graft-versus-host and host-versus-graft alloreactive T cell clones in the graft, circulation and bone marrow after intestinal transplantation. Of the approximately 24 intestinal transplant recipients enrolled in the cohort, one of whom was a retransplant, 3 patients without pretransplant specimens were excluded. A peak of at least 4% donor T cells among recipient peripheral blood mononuclear cells was the definition used for donor T cell macrochimerism. What the research found in general, with its limitations: Patients with donor T cell macrochimerism had high GvH to HvG T cell clonal ratios in their allografts. GvH clones were found in recipient bone marrow, and some of the GvH clones appeared earlier in ileal mucosa or blood, which is consistent with an intestinal mucosal origin. Early after transplant, peak levels of circulating GvH clones were found to be associated with declines in HvG clones. Conclusions were limited by the relatively low number and heterogeneity of intestinal transplant patients.

Receptors were amplified or captured by the immunoSEQ multiplex PCR assay. For most patients, genomic DNA was isolated with the Qiagen DNeasy Blood and Tissue Kit and shipped frozen to Adaptive Biotechnologies for TCR sequencing. Adaptive Biotechnologies carried out high-throughput TCR-beta CDR3 sequencing of genomic DNA for most patients. Turning to the authors' computational methods: Adaptive's ImmunoSEQ software was the source of the TCR sequencing data for 15 to 20 patients, while three other patients were processed with MiXCR and VDJtools. CD4 versus CD8 sorting errors were corrected by removing sequences found in both subsets at a frequency ratio below 5:1. CDR3 nucleotide sequences shared by donor and recipient were removed because the origin of these sequences could not be assigned. At least 2-fold expansion over unstimulated cells and a minimum CFSE-low frequency of 0.002% (template counts) or 0.001% (read counts) were required for clones to be classified as alloreactive. A clone was considered mappable if detected in the sequenced pre-transplant spleen, lymph node, or MLR CFSE-low populations of the donor or recipient. Cumulative frequency of alloreactive clones was calculated as a percentage of all sequences weighted by copy number. What TCRdb holds here is the immuneACCESS table cut down to in-frame rearrangements. Part of the clones is not present; checked against another copy, under half of the missing clones reflect an unresolved V gene, and the others are unexplained. D and trimming were read from the DNA, whereas the V and J calls and clone size are those reported in that table. Counted in this sample were tens of thousands of clones; roughly 89% of them appeared once. The top ten hold less than 4.5% of the sample.

The material was unstimulated CD8+ T cells sorted from spleen or lymph node cells, obtained before transplant. The chain is made from TRBV18 and TRBJ1-2; the D gene is perhaps TRBD1, on 6 matching bases. This receptor was identified in a human donor who was the organ donor for an intestinal transplant. The sequenced DNA is TGTGCCAGCTCACTATCCGACCGGGACACAAACCTTTATAACTATGGCTACACCTTC. Its product reads: CASSLSDRDTNLYNYGYTF. Reference TRBV18 and TRBJ1-2 proteins supply the regions before and after the CDR3; the full variable domain is: NAGVMQNPRHLVRRRGQEARLRCSPMKGHSHVYWYRQLPEEGLKFMVYLQKENIIDESGMPKERFSAEFPKEGPSILRIQQVVRGDSAAYFCASSLSDRDTNLYNYGYTFGSGTRLTVV.